One sample yielded the 11 T cell receptor beta chains listed below, sequenced in a study of response to subunit inactivated influenza vaccine. TCRdb fed the RT-PCR reads into MiXCR, producing one record per CDR3 protein. This table holds 800,000 or so distinct CDR3 sequences, approximately 21% found once. The material sequenced was PBMCs from blood, taken 4 to 6 days after vaccination. The receptors derive from a man between 50 and 59 years old who received an inactivated influenza vaccine.

V usage is TRBV4-1 and J usage is TRBJ2-7; D remains ambiguous. Germline CDR1 reads MGHRA; CDR2 reads YSYEKL. The CDR3 is 18 amino acids. V was shortened by 3 bases and J by 3 bases, with 24 bases between the two germline ends. CDR3 nucleotides: TGCGCCAGCAGCCATCCGGAAACCCTCTCGAGACCGATCTACGAGCAGTACTTC. It yields the protein CASSHPETLSRPIYEQYF.

This rearrangement joins TRBV7-9 to TRBJ1-2; TRBD1 aligns across 7 bases. The CDR3 covers 14 residues. The germline V gene encodes CDR1 SEHNR and CDR2 FQNEAQ (reference sequence). V trimming: 5 bases; J trimming: 6 bases; junction bases outside the gene matches: 9. In DNA, the CDR3 is TGTGCCAGCAGCCCCGATGGACAGGCGGATGGCTACACCTTC. It specifies CASSPDGQADGYTF.

This clonotype was recorded a few times. V and J are TRBV20-1 and TRBJ1-5; TRBD1 agrees at 8 bases. Germline CDR1 and CDR2: DFQATT and SNEGSKA (reference sequence). This CDR3 comprises 12 residues. Losses at the gene ends were 6 bases for V and 5 bases for J; bases not matched to a gene: 3. CDR3 sequence reads: CSAGTGDQPQHF. CDR3 DNA: TGCAGTGCGGGGACAGGAGATCAGCCCCAGCATTTT.

This clonotype was recorded a few times. The chain recombines TRBV7-9 with TRBJ2-7, with a weak D call TRBD1 (5 bases). The CDR3 extends over 15 amino acids. Germline V gene data show CDR1 as SEHNR and CDR2 as FQNEAQ (reference sequence). Trimming took off 5 bases at V and 0 bases at J, with 14 bases between the two ends. This CDR3 is CASSRSAGLSYEQYF. The CDR3 bases are TGTGCCAGCAGCCGGTCGGCAGGGCTCTCCTACGAGCAGTACTTC.

This clonotype was observed a few times. The CDR3 spells CASSLDRALKNEQFF. CDR3 coding DNA: TGTGCCAGCAGTCTCGACAGGGCCCTCAAGAATGAGCAGTTCTTC. The gene calls are TRBV12-3 or TRBV12-4 and TRBJ2-1, with TRBD1 matching over 7 bases. The trim removed 5 bases at V and 7 bases at J, leaving 11 bases unmatched. This CDR3 contains 15 residues.

The rearrangement links TRBV20-1 to TRBJ2-3, with 7 positions matching TRBD2. The CDR3 has 14 amino acids. Germline assignment: CDR1 DFQATT and CDR2 SNEGSKA (reference sequence). V was clipped by 6 bases and J by 0 bases; unmatched bases: 6. The CDR3, as DNA: TGCAGTGCCGAAGGAGCGGGGAGCACAGATACGCAGTATTTT. Translating it yields CSAEGAGSTDTQYF.

The CDR3 spells CAIRSPSINTEAFF. CDR3 sequence (DNA): TGTGCCATCAGGTCCCCGAGTATAAACACTGAAGCTTTCTTT. V gene TRBV10-3 combines with J gene TRBJ1-1; unclear D gene. The V end lost 6 bases, the J end lost 2 bases, and 13 bases lay between the germline ends. The CDR3 sequence is 14 residues long. From germline, CDR1 is ENHRY and CDR2 SYGVKD.

The chain couples TRBV3-1 to TRBJ1-1; unclear D gene. CDR1 is LGHDT and CDR2 is YNNKEL in the germline V gene (reference sequence). This CDR3 region has 15 residues. Between the trimmed V and J ends, which lost 4 bases and 1 base, there was a span of 13 bases. CDR3 residues: CASSLLPYTNTEAFF. CDR3 DNA sequence: TGTGCCAGCAGCCTCCTCCCCTACACGAACACTGAAGCTTTCTTT.

The sample holds a few counts of this clonotype. The chain links TRBV20-1 to TRBJ1-5, with D uncertain. The CDR3 length is 16 residues. Trimming removed 0 bases from V and 5 bases from J, with 17 bases in between. Germline CDR1 DFQATT, CDR2 SNEGSKA (reference sequence). This CDR3 reads CSARDPERAGYQPQHF. The CDR3 nucleotides are TGCAGTGCTAGAGATCCGGAAAGGGCCGGGTATCAGCCCCAGCATTTT.

This clonotype showed up many times. The gene calls are TRBV7-2 and TRBJ1-2; D is unresolved. Per germline, CDR1 SGHTA and CDR2 FQGNSA. Between the trimmed V and J ends, which lost 5 bases and 3 bases, there was a span of 16 bases. The CDR3 has 15 amino acids. The CDR3 nucleotides read TGTGCCAGCAGCGCCCCAAGGTTGCTCTACTATGGCTACACCTTC. It is translated as CASSAPRLLYYGYTF.

The chain carries TRBV4-1 and TRBJ1-1, with TRBD1 identical over 8 bases. The CDR3 extends over 14 amino acids. Germline V gene sequence: CDR1 MGHRA, CDR2 YSYEKL. The V segment lost 8 bases and the J segment 1 base; nucleotides outside the gene matches: 6. CDR3 DNA: TGCGCCAGCCACCGACAGGGGCGGAACACTGAAGCTTTCTTT. It is translated as CASHRQGRNTEAFF.